The 7 T cell receptor beta chains reported below all come from one sample, sequenced in a study of T cell repertoires in cytomegalovirus infection. Via MiXCR, TCRdb re-called the reads, giving one row per CDR3 protein. The table lists approximately 130,000 distinct CDR3 sequences, 7.5% to 9% of them singletons. Specimen: PBMCs. Receptors originate from a human donor in good health (CMV status not recorded). Some clones in this sample may be carry-over from other donors' samples.

This clonotype was seen many times. The chain joins TRBV6-6 to TRBJ1-2, with D possibly being TRBD1 (6 bases). There are 18 residues in the CDR3. Per the germline V gene, CDR1 is MNHNY and CDR2 is SVGAGI (reference sequence). Trimming left V 0 bases short and J 0 bases short, with 17 bases between. CDR3 in DNA: TGTGCCAGCAGTTACTCGGGTGGGGGGACATCCCCTAACTATGGCTACACCTTC. Translating gives CASSYSGGGTSPNYGYTF.

This clonotype was recorded many times. The V and J genes are TRBV29-1 and TRBJ2-2; a weak D match, TRBD2 (6 bases). V was pared by 0 bases and J by 2 bases, with 7 bases between. This CDR3 has 14 amino acids. Germline values: CDR1 SQVTM, CDR2 ANQGSEA. CDR3 region: CSVEELANTGELFF. As DNA, the CDR3 is TGCAGCGTTGAAGAACTAGCCAACACCGGGGAGCTGTTTTTT.

This clonotype was observed at least ten times. The chain is built from TRBV9 and TRBJ2-3; unclear D gene. Germline assignment: CDR1 SGDLS and CDR2 YYNGEE. The CDR3 runs to 14 residues. Trimming shortened V by 0 bases and J by 6 bases, and 11 bases separated the two germline ends. For the CDR3, the DNA is TGTGCCAGCAGCGTAGCCAGACGGGCGGATACGCAGTATTTT. It encodes CASSVARRADTQYF.

This clonotype was recorded at least ten times. This sequence joins TRBV2 and TRBJ2-2; 10 bases are shared with TRBD2. This CDR3 region has 15 residues. Trimming removed 7 bases from V and 2 bases from J; junction bases left unmatched: 4. The germline V gene encodes CDR1 SNHLY and CDR2 FYNNEI. Written as DNA, the CDR3 is TGTGCCAGCAAGAGGACTAGCGGAAACACCGGGGAGCTGTTTTTT. As protein: CASKRTSGNTGELFF.

This clonotype was detected ten times or more. This chain connects TRBV7-8 to TRBJ2-2; TRBD1 matches 11 bases. Germline lookup yields CDR1 SGHVS and CDR2 FQNEAQ. J was trimmed by 6 bases and V by 5 bases; bases with no gene match: 8. This CDR3 contains 16 residues. The CDR3 here is CASSRGDRGIAGELFF. CDR3 in DNA: TGTGCCAGCAGCCGGGGGGACAGGGGGATCGCCGGGGAGCTGTTTTTT.

This clonotype was found many times. The chain has TRBV28 and TRBJ2-7; D unresolved. This CDR3 is built from 15 residues. Trimming removed 5 bases from V and 3 bases from J, with 17 bases in between. Looked up from germline, CDR1 is MDHEN and CDR2 is SYDVKM. The chain's CDR3 is CASSARTSTFYEQYF. The CDR3 DNA sequence: TGTGCCAGCAGTGCCAGGACGTCAACTTTCTACGAGCAGTACTTC.

This clonotype was seen repeatedly, ten times or more. The rearrangement joins TRBV12-3 or TRBV12-4 to TRBJ1-5; TRBD1 agrees at 10 bases. The CDR3 has 16 amino acids. Trimming cost V 4 bases and J 4 bases; bases outside gene matches: 7. The CDR3 loop reads CASSWGGQGKNQPQHF. As DNA, the CDR3 is TGTGCCAGCAGTTGGGGGGGACAGGGGAAGAATCAGCCCCAGCATTTT.